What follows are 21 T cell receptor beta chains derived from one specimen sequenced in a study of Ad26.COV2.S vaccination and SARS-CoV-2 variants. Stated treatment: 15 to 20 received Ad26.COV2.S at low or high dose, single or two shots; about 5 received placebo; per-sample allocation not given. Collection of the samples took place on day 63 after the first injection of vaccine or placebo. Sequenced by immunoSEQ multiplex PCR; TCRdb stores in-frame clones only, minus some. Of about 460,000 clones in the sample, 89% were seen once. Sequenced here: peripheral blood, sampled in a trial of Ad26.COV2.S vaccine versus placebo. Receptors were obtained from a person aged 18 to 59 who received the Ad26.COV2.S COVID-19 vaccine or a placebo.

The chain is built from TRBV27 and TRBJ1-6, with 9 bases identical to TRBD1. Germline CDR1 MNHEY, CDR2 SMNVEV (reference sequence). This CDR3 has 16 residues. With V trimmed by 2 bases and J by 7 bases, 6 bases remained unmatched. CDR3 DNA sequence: TGTGCCAGCAGTTTAAGGACAGGGACAGGGAATTCACCCCTCCACTTT. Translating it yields CASSLRTGTGNSPLHF.

CDR3 DNA sequence: TGTGCCAGCACCCGGTACGGGAGGATCCAAGAGACCCAGTACTTC. Protein product: CASTRYGRIQETQYF. This rearrangement joins TRBV28 to TRBJ2-5; TRBD2 matches 7 bases. CDR3 size: 15 residues. From germline, CDR1 is MDHEN and CDR2 SYDVKM. Trimming at V came to 7 bases and at J to 1 base, leaving 9 bases not matched to a gene. The entire variable domain, with the rest obtained from reference TRBV28 and TRBJ2-5, is as follows: DVKVTQSSRYLVKRTGEKVFLECVQDMDHENMFWYRQDPGLGLRLIYFSYDVKMKEKGDIPEGYSVSREKKERFSLILESASTNQTSMYLCASTRYGRIQETQYFGPGTRLLVL.

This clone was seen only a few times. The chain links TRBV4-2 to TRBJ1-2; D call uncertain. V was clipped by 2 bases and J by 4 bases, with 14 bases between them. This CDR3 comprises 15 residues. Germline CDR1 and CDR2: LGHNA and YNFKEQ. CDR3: CASSQLETSSYGYTF. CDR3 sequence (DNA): TGTGCCAGCAGCCAACTCGAGACATCTAGCTATGGCTACACCTTC.

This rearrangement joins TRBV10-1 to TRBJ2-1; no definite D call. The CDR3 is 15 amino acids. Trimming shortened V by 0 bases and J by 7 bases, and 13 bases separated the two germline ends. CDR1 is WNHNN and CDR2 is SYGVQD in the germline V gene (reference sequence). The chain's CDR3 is CASSESNQARNEQFF. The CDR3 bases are TGCGCCAGCAGTGAGTCGAACCAGGCGCGGAATGAGCAGTTCTTC.

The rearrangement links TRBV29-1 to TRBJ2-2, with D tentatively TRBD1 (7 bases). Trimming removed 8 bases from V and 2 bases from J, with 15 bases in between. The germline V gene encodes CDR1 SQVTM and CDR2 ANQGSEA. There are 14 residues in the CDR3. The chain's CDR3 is CSIPQGGNTGELFF. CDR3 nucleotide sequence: TGCAGCATACCCCAGGGGGGCAACACCGGGGAGCTGTTTTTT.

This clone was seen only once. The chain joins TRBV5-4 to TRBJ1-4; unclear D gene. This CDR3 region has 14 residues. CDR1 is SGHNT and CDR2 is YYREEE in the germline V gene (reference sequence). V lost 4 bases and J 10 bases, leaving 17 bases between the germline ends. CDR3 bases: TGTGCCAGCAGCATTGGGCCCTCCGCCTCAAAACTGTTTTTT. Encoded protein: CASSIGPSASKLFF.

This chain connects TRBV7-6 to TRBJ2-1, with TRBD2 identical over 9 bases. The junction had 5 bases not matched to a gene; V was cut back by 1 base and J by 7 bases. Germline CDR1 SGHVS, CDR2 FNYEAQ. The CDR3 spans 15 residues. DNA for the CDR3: TGTGCCAGCAGCTTAGAGACTAGCGGTTTAAATGAGCAGTTCTTC. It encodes CASSLETSGLNEQFF.

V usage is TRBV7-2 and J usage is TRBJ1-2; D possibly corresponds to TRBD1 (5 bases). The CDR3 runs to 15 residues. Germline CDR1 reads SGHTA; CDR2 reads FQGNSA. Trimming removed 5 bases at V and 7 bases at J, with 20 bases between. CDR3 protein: CASSPDGGSRGGYTF. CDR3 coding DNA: TGTGCCAGCAGCCCGGACGGGGGGTCGCGAGGTGGCTACACCTTC. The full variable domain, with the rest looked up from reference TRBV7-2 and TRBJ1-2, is GAGVSQSPSNKVTEKGKDVELRCDPISGHTALYWYRQSLGQGLEFLIYFQGNSAPDKSGLPSDRFSAERTGGSVSTLTIQRTQQEDSAVYLCASSPDGGSRGGYTFGSGTRLTVV.

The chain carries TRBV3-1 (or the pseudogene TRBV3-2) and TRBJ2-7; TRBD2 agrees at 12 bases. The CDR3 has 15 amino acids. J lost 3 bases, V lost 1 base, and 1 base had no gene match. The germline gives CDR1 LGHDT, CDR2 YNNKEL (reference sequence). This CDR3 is CASSQGLAGVYEQYF. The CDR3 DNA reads TGTGCCAGCAGCCAAGGACTAGCGGGGGTCTACGAGCAGTACTTC.

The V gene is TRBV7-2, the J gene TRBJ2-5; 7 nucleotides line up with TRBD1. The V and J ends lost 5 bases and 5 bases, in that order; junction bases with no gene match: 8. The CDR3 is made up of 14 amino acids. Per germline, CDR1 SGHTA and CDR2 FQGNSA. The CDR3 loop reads CASSIQGGRETQYF. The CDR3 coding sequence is TGTGCCAGCAGCATCCAAGGGGGCCGGGAGACCCAGTACTTC.

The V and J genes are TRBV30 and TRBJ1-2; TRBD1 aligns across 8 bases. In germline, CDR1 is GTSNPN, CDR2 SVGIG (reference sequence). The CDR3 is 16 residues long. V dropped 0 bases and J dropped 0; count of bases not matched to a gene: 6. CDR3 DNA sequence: TGTGCCTGGAGTGTACCCCGGGACAGGACTAACTATGGCTACACCTTC. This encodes CAWSVPRDRTNYGYTF.

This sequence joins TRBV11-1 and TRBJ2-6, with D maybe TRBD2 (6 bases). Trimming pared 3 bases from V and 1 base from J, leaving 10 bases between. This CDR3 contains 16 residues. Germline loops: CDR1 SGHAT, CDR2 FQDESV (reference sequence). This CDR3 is CASSFGGKSGANVLTF. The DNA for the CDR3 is TGTGCCAGCAGCTTCGGCGGGAAGTCTGGGGCCAACGTCCTGACTTTC. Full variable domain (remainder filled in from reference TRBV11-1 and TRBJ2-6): EAEVAQSPRYKITEKSQAVAFWCDPISGHATLYWYRQILGQGPELLVQFQDESVVDDSQLPKDRFSAERLKGVDSTLKIQPAELGDSAMYLCASSFGGKSGANVLTFGAGSRLTVL.

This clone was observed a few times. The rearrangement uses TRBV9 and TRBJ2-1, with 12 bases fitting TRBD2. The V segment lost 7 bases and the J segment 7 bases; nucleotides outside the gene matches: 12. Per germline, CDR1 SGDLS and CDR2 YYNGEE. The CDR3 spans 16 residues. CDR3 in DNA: TGTGCCAGCGGAGAACCTAGCGGGAGGGCCCGAAATGAGCAGTTCTTC. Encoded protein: CASGEPSGRARNEQFF.

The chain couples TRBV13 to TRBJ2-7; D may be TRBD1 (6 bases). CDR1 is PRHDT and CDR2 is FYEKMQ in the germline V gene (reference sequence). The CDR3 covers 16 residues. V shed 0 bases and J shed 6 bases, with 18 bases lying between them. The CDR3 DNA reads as TGTGCCAGCAGCTTAGGCCTAAGTAGGGGGTTTGGCGAGCAGTACTTC. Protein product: CASSLGLSRGFGEQYF.

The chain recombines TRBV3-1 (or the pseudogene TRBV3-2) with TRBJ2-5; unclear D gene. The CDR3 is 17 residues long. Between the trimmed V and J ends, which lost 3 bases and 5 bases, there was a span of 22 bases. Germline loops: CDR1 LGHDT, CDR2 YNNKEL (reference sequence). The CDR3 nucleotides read TGTGCCAGCAGCCAGTCCCTCCGGACCAAATACGGGGAGACCCAGTACTTC. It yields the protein CASSQSLRTKYGETQYF.

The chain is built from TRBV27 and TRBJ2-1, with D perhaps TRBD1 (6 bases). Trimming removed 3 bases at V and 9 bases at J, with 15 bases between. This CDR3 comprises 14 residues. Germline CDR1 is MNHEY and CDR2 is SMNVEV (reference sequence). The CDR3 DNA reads TGTGCCAGCAGTTTCTCAGGGGATGGGAGTGAGCAGTTCTTC. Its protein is CASSFSGDGSEQFF.

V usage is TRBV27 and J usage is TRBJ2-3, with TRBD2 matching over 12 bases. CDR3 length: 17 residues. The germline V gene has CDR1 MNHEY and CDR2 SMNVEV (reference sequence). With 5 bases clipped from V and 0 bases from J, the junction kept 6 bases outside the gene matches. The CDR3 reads CASSPVLAGGSTDTQYF. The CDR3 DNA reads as TGTGCCAGCAGTCCCGTTCTAGCGGGAGGGAGCACAGATACGCAGTATTTT.

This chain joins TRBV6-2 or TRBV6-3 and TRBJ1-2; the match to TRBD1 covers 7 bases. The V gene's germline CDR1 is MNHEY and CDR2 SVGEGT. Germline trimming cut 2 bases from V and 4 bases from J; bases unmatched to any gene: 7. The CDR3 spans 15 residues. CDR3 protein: CASSYGTALSYGYTF. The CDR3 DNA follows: TGTGCCAGCAGTTACGGGACAGCCCTCAGCTATGGCTACACCTTC.

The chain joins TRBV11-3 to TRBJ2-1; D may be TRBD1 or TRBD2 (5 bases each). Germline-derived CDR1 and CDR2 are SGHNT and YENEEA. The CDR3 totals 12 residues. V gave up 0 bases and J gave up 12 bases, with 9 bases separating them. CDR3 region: CASSLDLGVQFF. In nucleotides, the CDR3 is TGTGCCAGCAGCTTAGATTTGGGGGTGCAGTTCTTC.

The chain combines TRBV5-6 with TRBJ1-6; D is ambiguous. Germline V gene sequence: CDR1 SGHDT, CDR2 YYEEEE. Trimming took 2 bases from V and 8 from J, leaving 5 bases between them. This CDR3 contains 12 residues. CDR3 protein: CASSFSYSPLHF. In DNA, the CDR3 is TGTGCCAGCAGCTTTTCGTATTCACCCCTCCACTTT.

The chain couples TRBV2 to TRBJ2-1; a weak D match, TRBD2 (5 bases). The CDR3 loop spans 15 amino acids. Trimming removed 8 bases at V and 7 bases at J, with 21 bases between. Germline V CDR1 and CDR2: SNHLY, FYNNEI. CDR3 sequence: CASRSKVGRGNEQFF. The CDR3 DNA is TGTGCCAGCCGCTCGAAGGTCGGTAGAGGGAATGAGCAGTTCTTC.